The T cell receptor beta chain described here comes from a study of Ad26.COV2.S vaccination and SARS-CoV-2 variants. For the study at large: The vaccine Ad26.COV2.S was put into the muscle once, or twice with 56 days between.

In its sample, this clone was seen once. The trim removed 5 bases at V and 6 bases at J, leaving 6 bases unmatched. This CDR3 is 15 amino acids long. From germline, CDR1 is LNHDA and CDR2 SQIVND (reference sequence). The treatment here: some 20 received Ad26.COV2.S at low or high dose, single or two shots; about 5 received placebo; per-sample allocation not given. The study sampled participants on day 63 after the first vaccine or placebo injection. Clones were read by immunoSEQ multiplex PCR, and TCRdb kept only the in-frame ones, dropping some. The table records more than 300,000 clones, about 82% of them present only once.

This clonotype originated in a person between 18 and 65 years old who received the Ad26.COV2.S COVID-19 vaccine or a placebo. The V call is TRBV19, the J call TRBJ1-5; 11 nucleotides match TRBD1. The sample consisted of peripheral blood, taken in a trial of Ad26.COV2.S vaccine versus placebo. The CDR3 sequence: CASSSRTGGSQPQHF. DNA for the CDR3: TGTGCCAGTAGTTCCCGGACAGGGGGCTCTCAGCCCCAGCATTTT.